These 17 T cell receptor beta chains were all obtained from the same sample, sequenced in a study of blood T cell repertoires in COVID-19. Assay: immunoSEQ multiplex PCR; the TCRdb copy retains only in-frame clones and omits some. Here the sample spans more than 85,000 clones, around 72% being singletons. Input material: peripheral blood. These receptors all come from a man between 65 and 79 years old with acute or convalescent COVID-19.

This chain connects TRBV28 to TRBJ2-7; TRBD1 aligns across 7 bases. The length of the CDR3 is 15 residues. Germline assignment: CDR1 MDHEN and CDR2 SYDVKM. V shed 5 bases and J 2 bases; nucleotides not matched to a gene: 9. The CDR3 nucleotides read TGTGCCAGCAGTCTAACAGGGGTGAGGGCCTACGAGCAGTACTTC. It specifies CASSLTGVRAYEQYF.

This clone was observed a few times. This rearrangement joins TRBV19 to TRBJ1-1; D uncertain. Germline values: CDR1 LNHDA, CDR2 SQIVND (reference sequence). The CDR3 runs 14 residues. Trimming removed 4 bases at V and 8 bases at J, with 17 bases between. CDR3 sequence (DNA): TGTGCCAGTAGTACCCCCCGCGGCCTGGTAGAAGCTTTCTTT. Amino acids: CASSTPRGLVEAFF. Together with reference TRBV19 and TRBJ1-1, the CDR3 gives the full variable domain: DGGITQSPKYLFRKEGQNVTLSCEQNLNHDAMYWYRQDPGQGLRLIYYSQIVNDFQKGDIAEGYSVSREKKESFPLTVTSAQKNPTAFYLCASSTPRGLVEAFFGQGTRLTVV.

V gene TRBV28 combines with J gene TRBJ2-7, with 7 bases lining up with TRBD1. V dropped 3 bases and J dropped 1; count of bases not matched to a gene: 12. Germline V gives CDR1 MDHEN, CDR2 SYDVKM. The CDR3 is 17 amino acids. The CDR3 here is CASSFVTGPTSSYEQYF. The CDR3 nucleotides are TGTGCCAGCAGTTTCGTGACAGGGCCCACCTCTTCCTACGAGCAGTACTTC.

The genes are TRBV2 and TRBJ2-6; D is uncertain. V lost 8 bases to trimming and J lost 0 bases, with 11 bases between them. The CDR3 totals 15 residues. Per germline, CDR1 SNHLY and CDR2 FYNNEI. The CDR3 loop is CASSRSHSGANVLTF. The CDR3, as DNA: TGTGCCAGCTCCCGGAGCCACTCTGGGGCCAACGTCCTGACTTTC.

The chain couples TRBV24-1 to TRBJ2-1; 13 bases match TRBD2. Germline V CDR1 and CDR2: KGHDR, SFDVKD. The CDR3 runs 15 residues. V lost 4 bases and J lost 9; bases outside the gene matches: 5. CDR3 DNA sequence: TGTGCCACCAGTGAGCCGGGACTAGCGGGAAGTGAGCAGTTCTTC. Its translation is CATSEPGLAGSEQFF.

The CDR3 region is CASDRTGEFGYTF. The CDR3 DNA reads TGTGCCAGTGACAGGACAGGGGAATTTGGCTACACCTTC. The chain links TRBV19 to TRBJ1-2; 9 bases are a match to TRBD1. From germline, CDR1 is LNHDA and CDR2 SQIVND (reference sequence). The length of the CDR3 is 13 residues. After removal of 8 bases from V and 7 bases from J, the junction contained 8 bases not matched to a gene.

The chain joins TRBV9 to TRBJ2-1; D ambiguous. Germline V gene data show CDR1 as SGDLS and CDR2 as YYNGEE. The germline V and J ends were trimmed by 4 bases and 10 bases, with 9 bases remaining between them. The CDR3 is 11 residues long. The CDR3 DNA reads TGTGCCAGCAGCTCCTCCGCGGAGCAGTTCTTC. Amino acid sequence: CASSSSAEQFF.

The rearrangement uses TRBV15 and TRBJ1-2; TRBD1 aligns across 11 bases. CDR1 is LNHNV and CDR2 is YYDKDF in the germline V gene (reference sequence). The CDR3 is 14 residues long. Germline trimming cut 1 base from V and 8 bases from J; bases unmatched to any gene: 3. The CDR3 DNA follows: TGTGCCACCAGCAGAGTGGGACAGGGGGAAGGCTACACCTTC. It codes for CATSRVGQGEGYTF.

This rearrangement joins TRBV28 to TRBJ1-4; a possible D gene is TRBD1 (5 bases). The CDR3 extends over 16 amino acids. The germline CDR1 and CDR2 sequences are MDHEN and SYDVKM. V dropped 7 bases and J dropped 6 bases, with 21 bases sitting between them. The DNA of the CDR3 is TGTGCCAGCACCACGCCCCAGGGCCGGGGGGATGAAAAACTGTTTTTT. It specifies CASTTPQGRGDEKLFF.

This clone appeared a few times. The J gene is TRBJ2-5, the V gene TRBV6-5; D possibly corresponds to TRBD2 (7 bases). V shed 2 bases and J shed 7 bases, with 20 bases lying between them. CDR1 MNHEY and CDR2 SVGAGI come from the germline V gene. This CDR3 has 16 amino acids. The CDR3 here is CASSYGRGGGRATQYF. The CDR3 DNA is TGTGCCAGCAGTTACGGCCGGGGAGGGGGACGGGCGACCCAGTACTTC.

The genes are TRBV19 and TRBJ2-6; the D is unclear. CDR3 length: 19 residues. The V end lost 2 bases, the J end lost 0 bases, and 17 bases lay between the germline ends. The germline gives CDR1 LNHDA, CDR2 SQIVND (reference sequence). The CDR3 nucleotides read TGTGCCAGTAGTATATCGCCTTGGCAGGAAAGCTCTGGGGCCAACGTCCTGACTTTC. Protein: CASSISPWQESSGANVLTF.

V gene TRBV5-1 combines with J gene TRBJ1-2; D is unresolved. Germline V gene lookup returns CDR1 SGHRS and CDR2 YFSETQ. The CDR3 sequence is 14 residues long. Trimming took 0 bases from V and 1 from J, leaving 7 bases between them. CDR3 loop: CASSLAGVNYGYTF. Here the CDR3 DNA reads TGCGCCAGCAGCTTGGCGGGTGTTAACTATGGCTACACCTTC.

In its sample, this clone was seen many times. V and J are TRBV19 and TRBJ1-5, with D maybe TRBD1 (5 bases). The CDR3 covers 13 residues. CDR1 and CDR2 (germline): LNHDA, SQIVND (reference sequence). V was trimmed by 8 bases and J by 3 bases, leaving 11 bases between them. CDR3 DNA sequence: TGTGCCAGTGCCGACAGAACCAATCAGCCCCAGCATTTT. Translated, it gives CASADRTNQPQHF.

V is TRBV19 and J is TRBJ1-4; 8 bases map to TRBD1. CDR3 size: 13 residues. Germline lookup yields CDR1 LNHDA and CDR2 SQIVND (reference sequence). V gave up 10 bases and J gave up 4 bases; unmatched junction bases: 5. CDR3 in amino acids: CAKWTGSNEKLFF. CDR3 DNA sequence: TGTGCCAAGTGGACAGGGAGTAATGAAAAACTGTTTTTT.

The genes are TRBV6-5 and TRBJ1-2; D remains unclear. Germline-derived CDR1 and CDR2 are MNHEY and SVGAGI. Deletions cut 3 bases from V and 7 bases from J, with 12 bases between. There are 13 residues in the CDR3. CDR3 bases: TGTGCCAGCAGTTATGGAGAGACGGGTGGCTACACCTTC. Protein sequence: CASSYGETGGYTF.

V gene TRBV4-2 combines with J gene TRBJ2-1; 13 nucleotides line up with TRBD2. The CDR3 sequence is 17 residues long. CDR1 and CDR2 from the germline V gene are LGHNA and YNFKEQ. Trimming took 0 bases from V and 9 from J; bases not matched to a gene: 8. CDR3 bases: TGTGCCAGCAGCCAAGATGGAACTAGCGGGAGGGCGGGTGAGCAGTTCTTC. Residues: CASSQDGTSGRAGEQFF.

This clone has more than one count but fewer than ten. The chain joins TRBV30 to TRBJ2-7; perhaps TRBD1 as D (5 bases). The ends were cut back, 5 bases at V and 0 bases at J, with 11 bases in the middle. Germline lookup yields CDR1 GTSNPN and CDR2 SVGIG (reference sequence). This CDR3 spans 13 amino acids. CDR3 sequence: CAWLRTPSYEQYF. The DNA of the CDR3 is TGTGCCTGGCTTAGGACACCCTCCTACGAGCAGTACTTC.